This TCR beta chain originates from a study of identifying expanded T cells in peripheral blood. In the case of this clone: The antigen remains undetermined.

General study results and limits: Differentially abundant clones: roughly 1.2 between replicates, 15 to 17 at about 13 days, 19 at four. Variance in clone template counts between approximately 2-week samples significantly increased with total template count across all healthy donors.

Germline V gene data show CDR1 as SGHRS and CDR2 as YFSETQ. CDR3 length: 19 residues. The V gene end was trimmed by 4 bases and the J gene end by 0 bases; junction bases not matched to a gene: 15. No infections or other immune events were documented during collection. Profiling relied on immunoSEQ multiplex PCR, and the TCRdb table lists in-frame clones only, not all of them. The sample yields fewer than 130,000 clones, around 89% seen once. The source of this sequence is a person aged 18 to 70 in good health. Input material: blood. The genes are TRBV5-1 and TRBJ2-1; TRBD1 matches 8 bases. The CDR3 DNA sequence: TGCGCCAGCAGCCCGGCAGGGGGCCATTCTGGTAGCTCCTACAATGAGCAGTTCTTC. Translated, it gives CASSPAGGHSGSSYNEQFF.